These T cell receptor beta chains were read from a single sample in a study of shared clonotypes between healthy human individuals. The repertoire was sequenced with immunoSEQ multiplex PCR; TCRdb's copy has only in-frame clones and lacks some. The sample comprises over a million clones, around 78% of which are singletons, and 0.61% rests with the top ten. Specimen: memory CD4+ T cells from PBMCs. The receptors originated from a man between 18 and 35 years old in good health. Some clones in this sample may be carry-over from other donors' samples. CDR3s include the opening cysteine and the closing phenylalanine or tryptophan. Each record gives: D gene, clone size, J gene, V gene, CDR3 protein, CDR3 DNA. D genes are given only for firm matches. Clone size is not always given. Where it is, it says once, few, many or a class for expanded clones.

D gene: -; clone size: few; J gene: TRBJ1-5; V gene: TRBV28; CDR3 protein: CASSPDLRGNQPQHF; CDR3 DNA: TGTGCCAGCAGCCCTGACCTGAGGGGCAATCAGCCCCAGCATTTT
D gene: -; clone size: -; J gene: TRBJ2-1; V gene: TRBV4-1; CDR3 protein: CASSQDRREGYNEQFF; CDR3 DNA: TGCGCCAGCAGCCAAGATCGTCGGGAAGGGTACAATGAGCAGTTCTTC
D gene: -; clone size: -; J gene: TRBJ2-1; V gene: TRBV9; CDR3 protein: CASSVASGGGGYNEQFF; CDR3 DNA: TGTGCCAGCAGCGTAGCTAGCGGAGGGGGCGGGTACAATGAGCAGTTCTTC
D gene: TRBD2; clone size: -; J gene: TRBJ2-5; V gene: TRBV11-2; CDR3 protein: CASTTGHGTSGRRETQYF; CDR3 DNA: TGTGCCAGCACCACAGGCCACGGGACTAGCGGGAGAAGGGAGACCCAGTACTTC
D gene: TRBD1; clone size: -; J gene: TRBJ1-2; V gene: TRBV10-2; CDR3 protein: CASSPGQGRANYGYTF; CDR3 DNA: TGCGCCAGCAGTCCAGGACAGGGCAGAGCTAACTATGGCTACACCTTC
D gene: -; clone size: -; J gene: TRBJ2-3; V gene: TRBV9; CDR3 protein: CASSSGPQSTDTQYF; CDR3 DNA: TGTGCCAGCAGCTCGGGCCCGCAATCCACAGATACGCAGTATTTT
D gene: -; clone size: -; J gene: TRBJ2-7; V gene: TRBV7-3; CDR3 protein: CASSLYSQGTYEQYF; CDR3 DNA: TGTGCCAGCAGCTTATATTCCCAAGGGACCTACGAGCAGTACTTC
D gene: -; clone size: -; J gene: TRBJ1-4; V gene: TRBV5-1; CDR3 protein: CASSLQGNEKLFF; CDR3 DNA: TGCGCCAGCAGCTTGCAGGGTAACGAAAAACTGTTTTTT
D gene: -; clone size: -; J gene: TRBJ2-3; V gene: TRBV11-2; CDR3 protein: CASSFRRADTQYF; CDR3 DNA: TGTGCCAGCAGCTTTAGGCGGGCGGATACGCAGTATTTT
D gene: -; clone size: -; J gene: TRBJ2-1; V gene: TRBV9; CDR3 protein: CASSTTYSSEQFF; CDR3 DNA: TGTGCCAGCAGCACCACCTACAGCAGTGAGCAGTTCTTC
D gene: -; clone size: -; J gene: TRBJ1-1; V gene: TRBV18; CDR3 protein: CASSPSVDANTEAFF; CDR3 DNA: TGTGCCAGCTCACCAAGTGTCGACGCGAACACTGAAGCTTTCTTT
D gene: -; clone size: -; J gene: TRBJ2-3; V gene: TRBV18; CDR3 protein: CASSPGLGDTQYF; CDR3 DNA: TGTGCCAGCTCACCGGGGCTAGGAGATACGCAGTATTTT